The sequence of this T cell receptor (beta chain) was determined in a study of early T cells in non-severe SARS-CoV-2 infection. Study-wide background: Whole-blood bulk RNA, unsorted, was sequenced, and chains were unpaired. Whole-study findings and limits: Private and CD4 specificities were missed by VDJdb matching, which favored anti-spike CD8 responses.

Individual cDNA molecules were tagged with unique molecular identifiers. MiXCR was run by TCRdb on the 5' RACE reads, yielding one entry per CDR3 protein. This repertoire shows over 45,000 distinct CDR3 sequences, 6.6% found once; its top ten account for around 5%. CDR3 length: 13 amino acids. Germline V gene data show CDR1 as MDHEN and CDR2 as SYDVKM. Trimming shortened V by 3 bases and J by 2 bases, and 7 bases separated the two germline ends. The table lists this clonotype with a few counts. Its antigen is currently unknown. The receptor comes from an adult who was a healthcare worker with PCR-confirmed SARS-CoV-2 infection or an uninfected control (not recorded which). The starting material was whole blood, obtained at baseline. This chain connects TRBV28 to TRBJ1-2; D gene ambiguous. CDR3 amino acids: CASSLDMNYGYTF. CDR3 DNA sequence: TGTGCCAGCAGTTTGGATATGAACTATGGCTACACCTTC.